These T cell receptor beta chains were read from a single sample in a study of Ad26.COV2.S vaccination and SARS-CoV-2 variants. Libraries were prepared by immunoSEQ multiplex PCR; TCRdb keeps only in-frame clonotypes and omits some of them. In the table there are about 350,000 clones, approximately 86% of which are singletons. The material sequenced was peripheral blood, taken in a trial of Ad26.COV2.S vaccine versus placebo. The origin of the receptors is a person aged 18-60 years who received the Ad26.COV2.S COVID-19 vaccine or a placebo. The CDR3 runs from the conserved cysteine through the conserved F or W. The listing skips clone size in some rows; elsewhere it reads once, few, many or a size class.

v_call: TRBV28
j_call: TRBJ1-4
clone_size: -
cdr3_aa: CASRPHGARNEKLFF

v_call: TRBV5-1
j_call: TRBJ1-3
clone_size: -
cdr3_aa: CASSLQGTGTSGNTIYF

v_call: TRBV19
j_call: TRBJ2-5
clone_size: -
cdr3_aa: CASSISRTGGETQYF

v_call: TRBV24-1
j_call: TRBJ2-6
clone_size: -
cdr3_aa: CATSEPGQSGANVLTF

v_call: TRBV27
j_call: TRBJ1-2
clone_size: -
cdr3_aa: CASRPTGAGGYTF

v_call: TRBV24-1
j_call: TRBJ1-5
clone_size: -
cdr3_aa: CATSDKGQGDGQPQHF

v_call: TRBV2
j_call: TRBJ2-1
clone_size: -
cdr3_aa: CASSRQTSGAPNEQFF

v_call: TRBV4-3
j_call: TRBJ1-4
clone_size: -
cdr3_aa: CASSRGATNEKLFF

v_call: TRBV7-2
j_call: TRBJ2-3
clone_size: -
cdr3_aa: CASSLVGVTDTQYF

v_call: TRBV6-5
j_call: TRBJ1-1
clone_size: -
cdr3_aa: CASSYGGNTEAFF

v_call: TRBV7-2
j_call: TRBJ1-3
clone_size: many
cdr3_aa: CASSLVGLATRGNTIYF

v_call: TRBV5-5
j_call: TRBJ1-5
clone_size: -
cdr3_aa: CASSGGSGNQPQHF

v_call: TRBV4-3
j_call: TRBJ1-1
clone_size: -
cdr3_aa: CASSQDSGGWNTEAFF

v_call: TRBV7-9
j_call: TRBJ2-7
clone_size: -
cdr3_aa: CASSPLAGAISYEQYF

v_call: TRBV4-2
j_call: TRBJ2-1
clone_size: -
cdr3_aa: CASSHERQGGDEQFF

v_call: TRBV27
j_call: TRBJ2-7
clone_size: -
cdr3_aa: CASGWGGHWAGDYEQYF

v_call: TRBV19
j_call: TRBJ2-2
clone_size: -
cdr3_aa: CASTDSLRRLNTGELFF

v_call: TRBV6-2/TRBV6-3
j_call: TRBJ1-2
clone_size: -
cdr3_aa: CASSSQGLWGYTF

v_call: TRBV19
j_call: TRBJ1-1
clone_size: -
cdr3_aa: CASREGPTEAFF

v_call: TRBV19
j_call: TRBJ1-2
clone_size: once
cdr3_aa: CASSIGIFYGYTF

v_call: TRBV7-2
j_call: TRBJ2-6
clone_size: -
cdr3_aa: CASSWTASSGANVLTF

v_call: TRBV9
j_call: TRBJ1-6
clone_size: -
cdr3_aa: CASSVGRGGTNSPLHF

v_call: TRBV28
j_call: TRBJ1-5
clone_size: -
cdr3_aa: CASSLKGRGPGQPQHF

v_call: TRBV4-1
j_call: TRBJ1-5
clone_size: -
cdr3_aa: CASSQDGAGGHDQPQHF

v_call: TRBV5-1
j_call: TRBJ1-6
clone_size: -
cdr3_aa: CASREGARAVSLHF

v_call: TRBV11-3
j_call: TRBJ2-7
clone_size: -
cdr3_aa: CASSSTGASYEQYF

v_call: TRBV10-2
j_call: TRBJ2-7
clone_size: -
cdr3_aa: CASSEFPDRDYEQYF

v_call: TRBV7-6
j_call: TRBJ2-1
clone_size: -
cdr3_aa: CASSLVLAGAGEQFF